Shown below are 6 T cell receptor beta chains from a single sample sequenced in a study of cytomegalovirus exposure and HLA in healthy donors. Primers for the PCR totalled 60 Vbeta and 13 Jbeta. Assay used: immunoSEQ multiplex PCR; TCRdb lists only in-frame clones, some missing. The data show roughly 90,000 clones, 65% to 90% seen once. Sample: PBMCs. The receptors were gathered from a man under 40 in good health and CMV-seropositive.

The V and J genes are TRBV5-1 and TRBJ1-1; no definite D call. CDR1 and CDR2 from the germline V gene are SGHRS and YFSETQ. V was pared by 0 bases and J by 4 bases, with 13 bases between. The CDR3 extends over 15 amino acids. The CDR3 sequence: CASSLDPVRSTEAFF. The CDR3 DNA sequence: TGCGCCAGCAGCTTGGATCCGGTAAGGAGCACTGAAGCTTTCTTT.

In nucleotides, the CDR3 is TGTGCCAGCAGCCCGCCGGGACTGATCACAGATACGCAGTATTTT. Its protein product is CASSPPGLITDTQYF. The chain employs TRBV14 and TRBJ2-3; maybe TRBD2 (6 bases). This CDR3 spans 15 amino acids. Trimming cost V 4 bases and J 2 bases, with 13 bases left between them. Germline loops: CDR1 SGHDN, CDR2 FVKESK.

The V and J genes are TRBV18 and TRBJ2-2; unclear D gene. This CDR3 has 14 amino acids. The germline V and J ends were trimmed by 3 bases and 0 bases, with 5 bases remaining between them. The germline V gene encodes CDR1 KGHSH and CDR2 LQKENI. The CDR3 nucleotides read TGTGCCAGCTCACCTCAGGCGAACACCGGGGAGCTGTTTTTT. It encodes CASSPQANTGELFF.

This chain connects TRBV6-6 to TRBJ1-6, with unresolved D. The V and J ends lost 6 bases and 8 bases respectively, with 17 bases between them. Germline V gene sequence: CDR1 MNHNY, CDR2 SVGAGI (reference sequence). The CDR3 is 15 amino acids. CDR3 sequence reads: CASSRERVTDSPLHF. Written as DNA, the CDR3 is TGTGCCAGCAGCCGTGAGAGGGTTACCGATTCACCCCTCCACTTT.

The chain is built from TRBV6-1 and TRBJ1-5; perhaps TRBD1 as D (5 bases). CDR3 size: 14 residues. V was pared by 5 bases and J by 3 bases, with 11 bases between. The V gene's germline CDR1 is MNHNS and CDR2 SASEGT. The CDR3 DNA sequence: TGTGCCAGCAGTTATAGACAGAACAATCAGCCCCAGCATTTT. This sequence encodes CASSYRQNNQPQHF.

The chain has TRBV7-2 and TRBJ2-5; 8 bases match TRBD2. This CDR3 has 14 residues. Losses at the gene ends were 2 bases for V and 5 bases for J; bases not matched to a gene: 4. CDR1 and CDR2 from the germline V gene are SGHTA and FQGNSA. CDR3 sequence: CASSLTGGPETQYF. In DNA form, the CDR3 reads TGTGCCAGCAGCTTAACGGGAGGGCCGGAGACCCAGTACTTC.